One sample yielded the 21 T cell receptor beta chains listed below, sequenced in a study of T cell responses to AZD1222 COVID-19 vaccine. Some clones are missing from TCRdb's copy, which holds only in-frame ones; the method was immunoSEQ multiplex PCR. The table lists under 95,000 clones, roughly 90% of them singletons. The specimen comprised peripheral blood, sampled on day 0 of AZD1222 vaccination. These receptors came from an adult in good health.

This chain links TRBV7-2 with TRBJ1-1; D is ambiguous. Germline V gene data show CDR1 as SGHTA and CDR2 as FQGNSA. With 5 bases removed from V and 8 bases from J, the gap between germline ends came to 12 bases. The CDR3 extends over 12 amino acids. The CDR3 here is CASSPNLREAFF. The CDR3, as DNA: TGTGCCAGCAGCCCTAACCTCCGGGAAGCTTTCTTT.

The chain is built from TRBV6-6 and TRBJ2-1; 11 bases line up with TRBD1. Losses at the gene ends were 6 bases for V and 6 bases for J; bases not matched to a gene: 4. Germline CDR1 is MNHNY and CDR2 is SVGAGI (reference sequence). The CDR3 has 14 residues. This CDR3 reads CASRSGTGGNEQFF. In DNA, the CDR3 is TGTGCCAGCAGGTCCGGGACAGGGGGCAATGAGCAGTTCTTC.

The CDR3 nucleotides are TGTGCCAGCAGCAAAATGGGGGGAGGGTCCTACAATGAGCAGTTCTTC. The encoded protein is CASSKMGGGSYNEQFF. This chain uses TRBV21-1 with TRBJ2-1; TRBD2 is the table's D call and was not checked against the DNA. TRBV21-1 is classified as a pseudogene. The CDR3 extends over 16 amino acids.

This sequence joins TRBV5-1 and TRBJ2-2; no definite D call. V lost 4 bases to trimming and J lost 6 bases, with 4 bases between them. Germline CDR1 reads SGHRS; CDR2 reads YFSETQ. This CDR3 comprises 11 residues. The CDR3 loop reads CASSPPGELFF. CDR3 sequence (DNA): TGCGCCAGCAGCCCCCCCGGGGAGCTGTTTTTT.

The J gene is TRBJ2-7, the V gene TRBV3-1 (or the pseudogene TRBV3-2); possible D gene TRBD2, 5 bases. The germline V and J ends were trimmed by 4 bases and 3 bases, with 7 bases remaining between them. The germline CDR1 and CDR2 sequences are LGHDT and YNNKEL (reference sequence). This CDR3 has 12 amino acids. The CDR3 protein is CASSLGIYEQYF. The CDR3 nucleotides read TGTGCCAGCAGCCTCGGGATCTACGAGCAGTACTTC.

CDR3 protein: CASSLGQGRGETQYF. DNA of the CDR3: TGTGCCAGCAGCTTAGGGCAGGGGAGAGGGGAGACCCAGTACTTC. The chain recombines TRBV7-9 with TRBJ2-5, with D tentatively TRBD1 (6 bases). There are 15 residues in the CDR3. Trimming stripped 1 base from V and 5 bases from J, with 14 bases between. CDR1 is SEHNR, CDR2 FQNEAQ, per germline (reference sequence).

The V gene is TRBV5-4, the J gene TRBJ2-2; 8 positions match TRBD1. This CDR3 contains 17 residues. The junction had 14 bases not matched to a gene; V was cut back by 6 bases and J by 4 bases. Germline-derived CDR1 and CDR2 are SGHNT and YYREEE (reference sequence). The CDR3 reads CASMGINGQGGTGELFF. Here the CDR3 DNA reads TGTGCCAGCATGGGGATTAACGGACAGGGTGGCACCGGGGAGCTGTTTTTT.

The table lists this clone with a few counts. The identical CDR3 is also encoded by other nucleotide sequences in the sample. V is TRBV2 and J is TRBJ1-2; D perhaps matches TRBD1 (5 bases). This CDR3 region has 13 residues. Germline V gene sequence: CDR1 SNHLY, CDR2 FYNNEI. V lost 5 bases to trimming and J lost 2 bases, with 9 bases between them. CDR3 residues: CASSPDRNYGYTF. The CDR3 nucleotides read TGTGCCAGCAGTCCTGACAGAAACTATGGCTACACCTTC.

The V and J genes are TRBV30 and TRBJ1-2; 9 bases agree with TRBD1. CDR1 and CDR2 from the germline V gene are GTSNPN and SVGIG (reference sequence). After removal of 4 bases from V and 7 bases from J, the junction contained 13 bases not matched to a gene. This CDR3 is built from 15 residues. The CDR3 coding sequence is TGTGCCTGGACCATACTCCCCGGGACAGGGATTGGCTACACCTTC. This translates into CAWTILPGTGIGYTF.

This sequence joins TRBV6-5 and TRBJ2-3; TRBD1 aligns across 9 bases. J gave up 6 bases and V 2 bases, and 6 bases lay outside the gene matches. CDR1 MNHEY and CDR2 SVGAGI come from the germline V gene. The CDR3 is made up of 15 amino acids. CDR3 in amino acids: CASSYQGQGVDTQYF. The CDR3 nucleotides are TGTGCCAGCAGTTACCAGGGACAGGGTGTTGATACGCAGTATTTT.

V gene TRBV6-2 or TRBV6-3 combines with J gene TRBJ2-7; the D gene could be TRBD1 or TRBD2 (5 bases each). Trimming cost V 5 bases and J 6 bases, with 20 bases left between them. Germline CDR1 is MNHEY and CDR2 is SVGEGT. This CDR3 region has 15 residues. As DNA, the CDR3 is TGTGCCAGCAGTCGAGGTGTCTCCCCAGGGAGCGAGCAGTACTTC. This codes for CASSRGVSPGSEQYF.

This sequence joins TRBV7-2 and TRBJ1-2; D is possibly TRBD1 (5 bases). CDR3 length equals 14 residues. Trimming removed 1 base from V and 3 bases from J, with 9 bases in between. The V gene's germline CDR1 is SGHTA and CDR2 FQGNSA. The CDR3 DNA sequence: TGTGCCAGCAGCTTAGGGGGGGACTACTATGGCTACACCTTC. It encodes CASSLGGDYYGYTF.

This clone was seen just once. The gene calls are TRBV6-1 and TRBJ2-7; the D gene could be TRBD1 or TRBD2 (7 bases each). Trimming shortened V by 2 bases and J by 6 bases, and 23 bases separated the two germline ends. The CDR3 is 17 residues long. Germline loops: CDR1 MNHNS, CDR2 SASEGT. The CDR3 protein is CASSELGTTGAKREQYF. In DNA form, the CDR3 reads TGTGCCAGCAGTGAATTGGGGACTACAGGGGCGAAGCGCGAGCAGTACTTC.

V is TRBV6-5 and J is TRBJ2-3; 10 bases match TRBD2. The CDR3 runs to 16 residues. V trimming: 0 bases; J trimming: 4 bases; junction bases outside the gene matches: 4. Germline V gene sequence: CDR1 MNHEY, CDR2 SVGAGI. CDR3 protein: CASSYSSGRAPDTQYF. For the CDR3, the DNA is TGTGCCAGCAGTTACTCAAGCGGGAGGGCCCCAGATACGCAGTATTTT.

The chain is built from TRBV14 and TRBJ1-2; maybe TRBD1 (6 bases). This CDR3 spans 13 amino acids. Trimming took off 3 bases at V and 3 bases at J, with 8 bases between the two ends. Germline V CDR1 and CDR2: SGHDN, FVKESK. CDR3 nucleotide sequence: TGTGCCAGCAGCCAGGGGACATACTATGGCTACACCTTC. This sequence encodes CASSQGTYYGYTF.

This clone was found once. The rearrangement uses TRBV7-2 and TRBJ1-1; tentatively, D is TRBD1 (5 bases). Deletions cut 5 bases from V and 7 bases from J, with 14 bases between. This CDR3 comprises 13 residues. Germline loops: CDR1 SGHTA, CDR2 FQGNSA. The chain's CDR3 is CASSPRAAGEAFF. CDR3 DNA sequence: TGTGCCAGCAGCCCCAGGGCGGCCGGTGAAGCTTTCTTT.

The chain recombines TRBV3-1 (or the pseudogene TRBV3-2) with TRBJ1-1, with 10 nucleotides matching TRBD1. V dropped 4 bases and J dropped 0; count of bases not matched to a gene: 8. Germline assignment: CDR1 LGHDT and CDR2 YNNKEL (reference sequence). The CDR3 runs to 17 residues. DNA of the CDR3: TGTGCCAGCAGCCTCAGGACAGGGGGTTCCTTGAACACTGAAGCTTTCTTT. Translating gives CASSLRTGGSLNTEAFF.

This clone was seen just once. The chain couples TRBV19 to TRBJ1-2, with no clear D. V lost 5 bases, J lost 1 base, and 11 bases lay in between. Germline assignment: CDR1 LNHDA and CDR2 SQIVND (reference sequence). This CDR3 is 14 amino acids long. The DNA for the CDR3 is TGTGCCAGTAGTGCACAAACAGATAACTATGGCTACACCTTC. Translated: CASSAQTDNYGYTF.

CDR3 DNA sequence: TGTGCCAGCAGCTTGGGGACAGGGGGTCGGACTGAAGCTTTCTTT. It encodes CASSLGTGGRTEAFF. This chain uses TRBV7-2 with TRBJ1-1; 11 nucleotides line up with TRBD1. CDR3 size: 15 residues. Trimming at V came to 3 bases and at J to 5 bases, leaving 5 bases not matched to a gene. The germline CDR1 and CDR2 sequences are SGHTA and FQGNSA.

The rearrangement links TRBV19 to TRBJ2-2; 7 bases fit TRBD2. CDR3 size: 14 residues. From germline, CDR1 is LNHDA and CDR2 SQIVND (reference sequence). Trimming took 7 bases from V and 5 from J; bases not matched to a gene: 7. The DNA of the CDR3 is TGTGCCAGTAATGAGGGCGGGAGAACCGGGGAGCTGTTTTTT. It is translated as CASNEGGRTGELFF.

CDR3: CASSVLAGGSTDTQYF. Written as DNA, the CDR3 is TGTGCCAGCAGCGTCTTAGCGGGGGGGAGCACAGATACGCAGTATTTT. The chain employs TRBV9 and TRBJ2-3, with 11 bases aligning to TRBD2. The germline V gene encodes CDR1 SGDLS and CDR2 YYNGEE. The CDR3 covers 16 residues. The ends lost 2 bases at V and 0 bases at J; junction bases unmatched: 2.